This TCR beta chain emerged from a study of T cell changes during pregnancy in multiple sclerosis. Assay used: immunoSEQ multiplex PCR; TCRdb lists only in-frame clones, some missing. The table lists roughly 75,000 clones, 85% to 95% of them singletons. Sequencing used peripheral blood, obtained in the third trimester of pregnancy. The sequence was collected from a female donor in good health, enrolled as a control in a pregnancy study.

The CDR3 reads CASSPGLAGETQYF. The CDR3 DNA is TGTGCCAGCAGCCCCGGCTTAGCCGGAGAGACCCAGTACTTC. V is TRBV5-5 and J is TRBJ2-5; no clear D gene. Germline V gives CDR1 SGHKS, CDR2 YYEKEE (reference sequence). V was pared by 4 bases and J by 4 bases, with 14 bases between. The CDR3 contains 14 residues.